The 22 T cell receptor beta chains reported below all come from one sample, sequenced in a study of breast tumors, draining lymph nodes, adjacent tissues. Breast cancer patients provided tissue from their axillary draining lymph nodes. TCRdb re-called the multiplex PCR reads through MiXCR, storing one row per CDR3 protein. The sample includes under 150,000 distinct CDR3 sequences, about 20% of them seen just once. The sequencing sample was made of axillary lymph node tissue. These receptors originate from a female donor with breast cancer. Some clones in this sample may be carry-over from other donors' samples.

V usage is TRBV2 and J usage is TRBJ1-1; D perhaps matches TRBD1 (6 bases). The length of the CDR3 is 14 residues. Germline loops: CDR1 SNHLY, CDR2 FYNNEI. Trimming cost V 3 bases and J 5 bases, with 13 bases left between them. The CDR3 region has the DNA TGTGCCAGCAGTGACAACAGGGTGACGACTGAAGCTTTCTTT. As protein: CASSDNRVTTEAFF.

Details on this clonotype: A read error may explain this, as a much larger clone is one base away. V usage is TRBV12-3 or TRBV12-4 and J usage is TRBJ2-5; D is ambiguous. The CDR3 length is 11 residues. The CDR3 nucleotides are TGTGCCAGCCGATCCTATGAGACCCGGTACTTC. Encoded protein: CASRSYETRYF.

This rearrangement joins TRBV5-1 to TRBJ1-4; perhaps TRBD1 as D (5 bases). This CDR3 spans 14 amino acids. The germline V and J ends were trimmed by 7 bases and 6 bases, with 16 bases remaining between them. The germline V gene has CDR1 SGHRS and CDR2 YFSETQ. CDR3: CASAQRGRDEKLFF. The CDR3 coding sequence is TGCGCCAGCGCACAGCGGGGCCGAGATGAAAAACTGTTTTTT.

This clonotype was detected ten times or more. This chain connects TRBV20-1 to TRBJ2-3; no firm D call. Germline loops: CDR1 DFQATT, CDR2 SNEGSKA (reference sequence). V lost 5 bases and J lost 0, with 9 bases in between. The CDR3 is 13 amino acids. CDR3 sequence (DNA): TGCAGTGCTGAACTAACCAGCACAGATACGCAGTATTTT. Protein product: CSAELTSTDTQYF.

The chain couples TRBV7-2 to TRBJ1-1; tentatively, D is TRBD1 (5 bases). V was clipped by 4 bases and J by 4 bases, with 16 bases between them. This CDR3 has 15 amino acids. Germline V CDR1 and CDR2: SGHTA, FQGNSA. CDR3 loop: CASSSRRGVATEAFF. The CDR3 DNA follows: TGTGCCAGCAGCTCCCGACGGGGGGTGGCCACTGAAGCTTTCTTT.

This clonotype was observed many times. The CDR3 reads CASSVRERAEQYF. The CDR3 DNA reads as TGTGCCAGCAGTGTTAGGGAAAGGGCCGAGCAGTACTTC. J is TRBJ2-7 and V is TRBV2; D gene unclear. The CDR3 is 13 residues long. Trimming took off 4 bases at V and 6 bases at J, with 13 bases between the two ends. Germline V gene lookup returns CDR1 SNHLY and CDR2 FYNNEI.

This clonotype was detected ten times or more. CDR3 sequence (DNA): TGCAGTGCTAGGACTAGGGGAGAGGGAGAGACCCAGTACTTC. It encodes CSARTRGEGETQYF. V usage is TRBV20-1 and J usage is TRBJ2-5; D is possibly TRBD2 (6 bases). The CDR3 contains 14 residues. From germline, CDR1 is DFQATT and CDR2 SNEGSKA (reference sequence). Trimming took 3 bases from V and 4 from J, leaving 15 bases between them.

This clonotype was counted ten times or more. The V and J genes are TRBV7-9 and TRBJ2-6; no clear D gene. V dropped 3 bases and J dropped 1 base, with 7 bases sitting between them. CDR3 length: 15 residues. Germline V gene data show CDR1 as SEHNR and CDR2 as FQNEAQ (reference sequence). The CDR3 loop reads CASSFAISGANVLTF. The CDR3, as DNA: TGTGCCAGCAGCTTTGCGATTTCTGGGGCCAACGTCCTGACTTTC.

This chain uses TRBV7-9 with TRBJ1-1; D not certain. Trimming removed 0 bases from V and 2 bases from J, with 4 bases in between. CDR1 and CDR2 from the germline V gene are SEHNR and FQNEAQ (reference sequence). This CDR3 region has 13 residues. The CDR3 nucleotides are TGTGCCAGCAGCTTAGCCCAAAACACTGAAGCTTTCTTT. Amino acids: CASSLAQNTEAFF. The variable domain in full, with the rest retrieved from reference TRBV7-9 and TRBJ1-1, is DTGVSQNPRHKITKRGQNVTFRCDPISEHNRLYWYRQTLGQGPEFLTYFQNEAQLEKSRLLSDRFSAERPKGSFSTLEIQRTEQGDSAMYLCASSLAQNTEAFFGQGTRLTVV.

This clonotype has only one observation. V gene TRBV5-8 combines with J gene TRBJ1-6, with D maybe TRBD1 (6 bases). Germline V gene sequence: CDR1 SGHTS, CDR2 YDEGEE. V gave up 0 bases and J gave up 5 bases, with 9 bases separating them. CDR3 length equals 15 residues. The CDR3 region has the DNA TGTGCCAGCAGCTTGGTCAGGGGAGATAATTCACCCCTCCACTTT. Residues: CASSLVRGDNSPLHF.

This clonotype was counted many times. The rearrangement links TRBV4-1 to TRBJ2-1, with 8 bases lining up with TRBD2. With V trimmed by 0 bases and J by 0 bases, 4 bases remained unmatched. The CDR3 loop spans 17 amino acids. Looked up from germline, CDR1 is MGHRA and CDR2 is YSYEKL. The CDR3 DNA follows: TGCGCCAGCAGCCAAGAGGCGGGAGGTAGCTCCTACAATGAGCAGTTCTTC. This codes for CASSQEAGGSSYNEQFF.

The J gene is TRBJ1-5, the V gene TRBV20-1; 10 nucleotides line up with TRBD1. The CDR3 is 14 residues long. With V trimmed by 1 base and J by 5 bases, 2 bases remained unmatched. Germline CDR1 DFQATT, CDR2 SNEGSKA (reference sequence). CDR3 sequence reads: CSARGTGGDQPQHF. The CDR3, as DNA: TGCAGTGCTAGAGGGACAGGGGGAGATCAGCCCCAGCATTTT.

This clonotype showed up many times. The chain employs TRBV7-9 and TRBJ2-1; TRBD2 is a possible D gene (7 bases). Germline V gene data show CDR1 as SEHNR and CDR2 as FQNEAQ (reference sequence). The CDR3 covers 14 residues. Between the trimmed V and J ends, which lost 0 bases and 6 bases, there was a span of 9 bases. This CDR3 reads CASSLAGGLNEQFF. The CDR3 coding sequence is TGTGCCAGCAGCTTAGCGGGGGGGCTCAATGAGCAGTTCTTC.

Many counts were recorded for this clonotype. The gene calls are TRBV20-1 and TRBJ1-2; D call uncertain. This CDR3 has 12 residues. Germline assignment: CDR1 DFQATT and CDR2 SNEGSKA (reference sequence). Trimming removed 5 bases at V and 8 bases at J, with 15 bases between. CDR3 coding DNA: TGCAGTGCTCAGGACGGTCCGGCGGGCTACACCTTC. Its translation is CSAQDGPAGYTF.

This clonotype appeared a few times. This sequence may be a read error, since a much larger clone differs from it by one base. The V call is TRBV20-1, the J call TRBJ1-6, with D uncertain. From germline, CDR1 is DFQATT and CDR2 SNEGSKA (reference sequence). V lost 3 bases to trimming and J lost 9 bases, with 18 bases between them. The CDR3 spans 15 residues. CDR3 region: CSASAQNNAASPLHF. As DNA, the CDR3 is TGCAGTGCTAGCGCTCAAAATAACGCGGCTTCACCCCTCCACTTT.

This clonotype was recorded at least ten times. The gene calls are TRBV6-2 or TRBV6-3 and TRBJ2-7, with D unclear. The CDR3 is 14 amino acids. Germline CDR1 and CDR2: MNHEY and SVGEGT. Trimming removed 8 bases from V and 2 bases from J, with 16 bases in between. The CDR3 here is CASYERAGTYEQYF. The CDR3 region has the DNA TGTGCCAGCTACGAACGAGCCGGAACCTACGAGCAGTACTTC.

This clonotype was observed many times. V usage is TRBV24-1 and J usage is TRBJ2-7; no definite D call. CDR1 KGHDR and CDR2 SFDVKD come from the germline V gene. The CDR3 consists of 12 residues. The V and J ends lost 2 bases and 3 bases respectively, with 4 bases between them. The CDR3 region is CATSDSSYEQYF. As DNA, the CDR3 is TGTGCCACCAGTGATTCAAGCTACGAGCAGTACTTC.

Details on this clonotype: A much larger clone lies one base from this, so it may be a read error. The chain combines TRBV9 with TRBJ2-7, with 8 bases fitting TRBD1. CDR3 size: 13 residues. Per the germline V gene, CDR1 is SGDLS and CDR2 is YYNGEE. The CDR3 nucleotides read TGTGCCAGCAGCCGACAGGGGAACGACGAGCGGTACTTC. Translation: CASSRQGNDERYF. Full variable domain (missing parts from reference TRBV9 and TRBJ2-7): DSGVTQTPKHLITATGQRVTLRCSPRSGDLSVYWYQQSLDQGLQFLIQYYNGEERAKGNILERFSAQQFPDLHSELNLSSLELGDSALYFCASSRQGNDERYFGPGTRLTVT.

This clonotype came up many times. The chain is built from TRBV6-5 and TRBJ2-2; 7 bases fit TRBD1. The V and J ends lost 7 bases and 0 bases, in that order; junction bases with no gene match: 2. Germline V CDR1 and CDR2: MNHEY, SVGAGI. The CDR3 length is 14 residues. As DNA, the CDR3 is TGTGCCAGCAACGGACAGGCGAACACCGGGGAGCTGTTTTTT. Residues: CASNGQANTGELFF.

Many counts were recorded for this clonotype. The rearrangement joins TRBV6-6 to TRBJ1-5, with TRBD1 as a possible D gene (5 bases). The germline CDR1 and CDR2 sequences are MNHNY and SVGAGI (reference sequence). V dropped 4 bases and J dropped 2 bases, with 9 bases sitting between them. The CDR3 loop spans 14 amino acids. This CDR3 reads CASSSGQGNQPQHF. The DNA of the CDR3 is TGTGCCAGCAGTTCAGGACAAGGCAATCAGCCCCAGCATTTT.

The chain is built from TRBV6-1 and TRBJ2-4; D is possibly TRBD2 (7 bases). Germline V gene lookup returns CDR1 MNHNS and CDR2 SASEGT. This CDR3 contains 15 residues. Trimming cost V 8 bases and J 0 bases, with 14 bases left between them. Here the CDR3 reads CASLGGRVAKNIQYF. The CDR3 nucleotides read TGTGCCAGCTTGGGGGGGCGCGTAGCCAAAAACATTCAGTACTTC.

This clonotype was observed many times. The chain couples TRBV24-1 to TRBJ2-1; TRBD2 aligns across 7 bases. This CDR3 has 16 residues. Germline V lookup: CDR1 KGHDR, CDR2 SFDVKD. The J segment lost 7 bases and the V segment lost 3 bases, leaving 11 bases of the junction unmatched. The CDR3 is CATSDPTDLAENEQFF. The CDR3 DNA sequence: TGTGCCACCAGTGATCCCACGGACCTAGCGGAGAATGAGCAGTTCTTC.